The 2 T cell receptor beta chains below were found in one sample sequenced in a study of identical twins. In TCRdb, the 5' RACE reads were re-called with MiXCR into one record per CDR3 protein. The sample contains some 1,700,000 distinct CDR3 sequences, roughly 35% of which appear only once. Material for sequencing was cord blood. The source is a newborn girl in good health.

In its sample, this clonotype was seen a few times. The rearrangement joins TRBV5-1 to TRBJ1-6; possible D gene TRBD1, 5 bases. Trimming took 2 bases from V and 7 from J, leaving 16 bases between them. Germline values: CDR1 SGHRS, CDR2 YFSETQ. This CDR3 has 16 amino acids. The CDR3 loop is CASSLTLGRDNSPLHF. CDR3 bases: TGCGCCAGCAGCTTAACCCTCGGCAGGGACAATTCACCCCTCCACTTT. The variable domain in full, completed from reference TRBV5-1 and TRBJ1-6, reads KAGVTQTPRYLIKTRGQQVTLSCSPISGHRSVSWYQQTPGQGLQFLFEYFSETQRNKGNFPGRFSGRQFSNSRSEMNVSTLELGDSALYLCASSLTLGRDNSPLHFGNGTRLTVT.

This clonotype has ten or more counts. The genes are TRBV28 and TRBJ2-7, with a possible D match to TRBD1 (5 bases). The CDR3 sequence is 15 residues long. V was trimmed by 3 bases and J by 0 bases, leaving 12 bases between them. Germline V gene sequence: CDR1 MDHEN, CDR2 SYDVKM. CDR3 sequence: CASSFATEVSYEQYF. In DNA form, the CDR3 reads TGTGCCAGCAGTTTCGCGACAGAGGTCTCCTACGAGCAGTACTTC.